One TCR beta chain is described in this entry. What it binds is unknown. Patients with active juvenile idiopathic arthritis donated these samples. In germline, CDR1 is SGDLS, CDR2 YYNGEE. The CDR3 consists of 15 residues. Trimming removed 4 bases from V and 2 bases from J; junction bases left unmatched: 5. Using immunoSEQ multiplex PCR, the repertoire was profiled, and TCRdb retains in-frame clones only, with some absent. The sample has over 30,000 clones; approximately 94% are singletons. These data come from a study of circulating and synovial CD4+ cells in juvenile arthritis. Overall study findings and caveats: Some such blood samples were as oligoclonal as synovium. CPL and bulk CD4 samples differed at least tenfold in T cell genomes.

What was sequenced was CD4+ T cells from blood. The rearrangement uses TRBV9 and TRBJ2-7; 11 bases map to TRBD1. The sequence derives from a human donor with juvenile idiopathic arthritis. The DNA of the CDR3 is TGTGCCAGCAGCTTAGGGACAGGGGGAGCCTACGAGCAGTACTTC. Translating gives CASSLGTGGAYEQYF.